These 25 T cell receptor beta chains originate from one sample sequenced in a study of cytomegalovirus exposure and HLA in healthy donors (dated by TCRdb to about 2017). Library construction relied on the immunoSEQ multiplex PCR assay. For the multiplex PCR, a mixture combining 60 forward primers for TCR Vbeta segments and 13 reverse primers for TCR Jbeta segments was used. TCRdb took this table from immuneACCESS and kept in-frame rearrangements with V and J called. Such tables lack part of the clones; where checked against another copy, unresolved V genes explain under half of the gap, and the rest is unexplained. Recorded for this sample are roughly 140,000 clones; roughly 70% of them occurred a single time. The ten top clones hold 3.5% to 5% of the sample. Sequenced: PBMCs. The receptors were sampled from a man in his sixties in good health and CMV-seronegative.

The CDR3 DNA reads as TGTGCCAGCAGCCGGGACTTCGCCTCTGGAAACACCATATATTTT. Amino acid sequence: CASSRDFASGNTIYF. V gene TRBV11-2 combines with J gene TRBJ1-3; TRBD1 might be the D (5 bases). Trimming left V 5 bases short and J 0 bases short, with 11 bases between. CDR1 and CDR2 (germline): SGHAT, FQNNGV. The CDR3 has 15 residues.

This chain uses TRBV9 with TRBJ2-1; maybe TRBD2 (5 bases). Trimming cost V 0 bases and J 6 bases, with 16 bases left between them. The CDR3 totals 16 residues. Germline V lookup: CDR1 SGDLS, CDR2 YYNGEE. CDR3 sequence: CASSVEAVPRGNEQFF. The CDR3 DNA is TGTGCCAGCAGCGTAGAGGCGGTCCCCCGGGGCAATGAGCAGTTCTTC.

The chain links TRBV9 to TRBJ1-1; D remains unclear. CDR1 SGDLS and CDR2 YYNGEE come from the germline V gene. The CDR3 loop spans 14 amino acids. V lost 0 bases and J lost 5, with 11 bases in between. CDR3 bases: TGTGCCAGCAGCGTAGATTGGAGAAAGACTGAAGCTTTCTTT. Translated: CASSVDWRKTEAFF.

This chain uses TRBV25-1 with TRBJ2-4, with a tentative D call TRBD2 (5 bases). This CDR3 spans 16 amino acids. V dropped 3 bases and J dropped 2 bases, with 14 bases sitting between them. In germline, CDR1 is MGHDK, CDR2 SYGVNS. The CDR3: CASSDQAGVSKNIQYF. The CDR3 DNA reads TGTGCCAGCAGTGACCAGGCGGGCGTTTCCAAAAACATTCAGTACTTC.

This clone came up a few times. V usage is TRBV5-1 and J usage is TRBJ2-5; TRBD2 matches at 9 bases. The CDR3 has 16 residues. The J segment lost 5 bases and the V segment lost 0 bases, leaving 8 bases of the junction unmatched. Germline V gene data show CDR1 as SGHRS and CDR2 as YFSETQ. Written as DNA, the CDR3 is TGCGCCAGCAGCTTGGAGGTAGCGGGAGAAGGGGAGACCCAGTACTTC. Its translation: CASSLEVAGEGETQYF. The full variable domain, rest sourced from reference TRBV5-1 and TRBJ2-5, is KAGVTQTPRYLIKTRGQQVTLSCSPISGHRSVSWYQQTPGQGLQFLFEYFSETQRNKGNFPGRFSGRQFSNSRSEMNVSTLELGDSALYLCASSLEVAGEGETQYFGPGTRLLVL.

In DNA form, the CDR3 reads TGTGCCAGCAGCTTAGCCTACCCGGGACTAGCGGGAGGCGGCTACGAGCAGTACTTC. It codes for CASSLAYPGLAGGGYEQYF. The chain uses TRBV7-2 and TRBJ2-7; 15 bases agree with TRBD2. This CDR3 has 19 residues. The junction had 9 bases not matched to a gene; V was cut back by 0 bases and J by 3 bases. Germline CDR1 and CDR2: SGHTA and FQGNSA.

V gene TRBV7-9 combines with J gene TRBJ2-1; no clear D gene. The CDR3 has 11 amino acids. V lost 2 bases and J lost 9, with 5 bases in between. Per germline, CDR1 SEHNR and CDR2 FQNEAQ (reference sequence). CDR3 amino acids: CASSLISEQFF. CDR3 coding DNA: TGTGCCAGCAGCTTAATCAGTGAGCAGTTCTTC.

V is TRBV28 and J is TRBJ2-2; 14 nucleotides agree with TRBD2. Germline CDR1 and CDR2: MDHEN and SYDVKM. The trim removed 5 bases at V and 6 bases at J, leaving 2 bases unmatched. The CDR3 is made up of 15 amino acids. Here the CDR3 DNA reads TGTGCCAGCAGTGGGACTAGCGGGAGCCCCGGGGAGCTGTTTTTT. Protein: CASSGTSGSPGELFF. The full variable domain, rest sourced from reference TRBV28 and TRBJ2-2, is DVKVTQSSRYLVKRTGEKVFLECVQDMDHENMFWYRQDPGLGLRLIYFSYDVKMKEKGDIPEGYSVSREKKERFSLILESASTNQTSMYLCASSGTSGSPGELFFGEGSRLTVL.

J is TRBJ2-7 and V is TRBV18; TRBD1 agrees at 7 bases. In germline, CDR1 is KGHSH, CDR2 LQKENI. V shed 6 bases and J 3 bases; nucleotides not matched to a gene: 8. This CDR3 region has 14 residues. The DNA for the CDR3 is TGTGCCAGCTCCTCAGAGACAGGGATCTACGAGCAGTACTTC. This sequence encodes CASSSETGIYEQYF. The full variable domain, with the rest looked up from reference TRBV18 and TRBJ2-7, is NAGVMQNPRHLVRRRGQEARLRCSPMKGHSHVYWYRQLPEEGLKFMVYLQKENIIDESGMPKERFSAEFPKEGPSILRIQQVVRGDSAAYFCASSSETGIYEQYFGPGTRLTVT.

CDR3 sequence reads: CASSLKAGAHQETQYF. Here the CDR3 DNA reads TGTGCCAGCAGCTTAAAAGCGGGGGCCCACCAAGAGACCCAGTACTTC. The genes are TRBV7-3 and TRBJ2-5; TRBD2 aligns across 8 bases. The junction had 4 bases not matched to a gene; V was cut back by 1 base and J by 0 bases. Per the germline V gene, CDR1 is SGHTA and CDR2 is FQGTGA. The CDR3 covers 16 residues. Filled out from reference TRBV7-3 and TRBJ2-5, the complete variable domain reads GAGVSQTPSNKVTEKGKYVELRCDPISGHTALYWYRQSLGQGPEFLIYFQGTGAADDSGLPNDRFFAVRPEGSVSTLKIQRTERGDSAVYLCASSLKAGAHQETQYFGPGTRLLVL.

The V gene is TRBV30, the J gene TRBJ1-2; TRBD1 aligns across 8 bases. This CDR3 region has 14 residues. V lost 4 bases to trimming and J lost 4 bases; unmatched junction nucleotides: 8. The germline CDR1 and CDR2 sequences are GTSNPN and SVGIG (reference sequence). This CDR3 is CAWTTQGVSYGYTF. In DNA form, the CDR3 reads TGTGCCTGGACCACACAGGGGGTTAGCTATGGCTACACCTTC.

CDR3 nucleotide sequence: TGCGCCAGCAGCTCTAGCGGGAGTTACGAGCAGTACTTC. It is translated as CASSSSGSYEQYF. The gene calls are TRBV5-1 and TRBJ2-7; 10 bases align to TRBD2. The CDR3 is made up of 13 amino acids. Germline CDR1 is SGHRS and CDR2 is YFSETQ. With 3 bases clipped from V and 4 bases from J, the junction kept 1 base outside the gene matches. The full variable domain, with the rest looked up from reference TRBV5-1 and TRBJ2-7, is KAGVTQTPRYLIKTRGQQVTLSCSPISGHRSVSWYQQTPGQGLQFLFEYFSETQRNKGNFPGRFSGRQFSNSRSEMNVSTLELGDSALYLCASSSSGSYEQYFGPGTRLTVT.

This sequence joins TRBV29-1 and TRBJ2-1; TRBD1 might be the D (5 bases). The CDR3 extends over 12 amino acids. V was cut by 4 bases and J by 4 bases, with 8 bases left in between. Looked up from germline, CDR1 is SQVTM and CDR2 is ANQGSEA. The CDR3 is CSVGGGYNEQFF. The DNA for the CDR3 is TGCAGCGTTGGGGGCGGATACAATGAGCAGTTCTTC.

This clone was detected only a few times. The chain links TRBV5-1 to TRBJ2-1; D not certain. The germline V gene has CDR1 SGHRS and CDR2 YFSETQ. V was clipped by 3 bases and J by 0 bases, with 10 bases between them. The CDR3 spans 15 residues. The CDR3 loop reads CASSSGSSSYNEQFF. For the CDR3, the DNA is TGCGCCAGCAGCTCCGGGTCGAGCTCCTACAATGAGCAGTTCTTC.

This chain joins TRBV9 and TRBJ2-1, with 7 bases identical to TRBD2. The CDR3 length is 17 residues. CDR1 is SGDLS, CDR2 YYNGEE, per germline. Unmatched junction bases numbered 15, after V lost 4 bases and J lost 5 bases. CDR3 DNA: TGTGCCAGCAGCCCCCACCCTCGGGGGAGGGCCGACAATGAGCAGTTCTTC. As protein: CASSPHPRGRADNEQFF. Using reference TRBV9 and TRBJ2-1 for the parts outside the CDR3, the full variable domain is DSGVTQTPKHLITATGQRVTLRCSPRSGDLSVYWYQQSLDQGLQFLIQYYNGEERAKGNILERFSAQQFPDLHSELNLSSLELGDSALYFCASSPHPRGRADNEQFFGPGTRLTVL.

The V gene is TRBV4-1, the J gene TRBJ2-7; D is possibly TRBD1 (6 bases). V shed 5 bases and J shed 3 bases, with 17 bases lying between them. Germline V gene lookup returns CDR1 MGHRA and CDR2 YSYEKL. This CDR3 region has 15 residues. For the CDR3, the DNA is TGCGCCAGCAGCTCCCAACAGGGTACGTACTACGAGCAGTACTTC. Translating gives CASSSQQGTYYEQYF.

V gene TRBV27 combines with J gene TRBJ2-7; D is uncertain. The V gene lost 4 bases and the J gene lost 0 bases, with 10 bases spanning the gap. Germline-derived CDR1 and CDR2 are MNHEY and SMNVEV (reference sequence). The CDR3 runs to 14 residues. CDR3 sequence (DNA): TGTGCCAGCAGTTATTCCGACAACTCCTACGAGCAGTACTTC. Residues: CASSYSDNSYEQYF.

This clone was found once. The chain joins TRBV5-6 to TRBJ2-3; 9 nucleotides agree with TRBD2. The CDR3 has 18 residues. Germline lookup yields CDR1 SGHDT and CDR2 YYEEEE. Trimming cost V 2 bases and J 0 bases; bases outside gene matches: 10. The CDR3 reads CASSFRSSTSGSTDTQYF. CDR3 nucleotides: TGTGCCAGCAGCTTCCGGTCTTCGACTAGCGGAAGCACAGATACGCAGTATTTT.

This clone is a singleton in its sample. This chain links TRBV11-2 with TRBJ1-2; maybe TRBD1 (6 bases). The CDR3 spans 17 residues. Trimming took 5 bases from V and 5 from J, leaving 24 bases between them. Germline CDR1 reads SGHAT; CDR2 reads FQNNGV. In nucleotides, the CDR3 is TGTGCCAGCAGCCCGACCCTGGGCCCCGAGGGGGATTATGGCTACACCTTC. Its protein product is CASSPTLGPEGDYGYTF.

The rearrangement links TRBV7-2 to TRBJ2-7; 7 bases map to TRBD1. Per the germline V gene, CDR1 is SGHTA and CDR2 is FQGNSA. CDR3 length equals 15 residues. Trimming took 3 bases from V and 3 from J; bases not matched to a gene: 8. The CDR3 protein is CASSFDMTGNYEQYF. CDR3 in DNA: TGTGCCAGCAGCTTCGATATGACAGGGAACTACGAGCAGTACTTC.

The J gene is TRBJ1-1, the V gene TRBV19; 10 bases agree with TRBD1. CDR3 size: 20 residues. Germline V CDR1 and CDR2: LNHDA, SQIVND (reference sequence). Trimming cost V 5 bases and J 6 bases; bases outside gene matches: 24. CDR3 coding DNA: TGTGCCAGTAGTTCCCGGGACAGGGGAAGGAGCCTACTCACCCCAGCTGAAGCTTTCTTT. Its protein product is CASSSRDRGRSLLTPAEAFF.

This clone was seen a few times. The rearrangement uses TRBV18 and TRBJ2-7; 8 bases align to TRBD1. This CDR3 region has 15 residues. Germline V gene lookup returns CDR1 KGHSH and CDR2 LQKENI. The junction had 4 bases not matched to a gene; V was cut back by 3 bases and J by 0 bases. The CDR3 nucleotides are TGTGCCAGCTCACCGGACAGGGAACCCTCCTACGAGCAGTACTTC. This codes for CASSPDREPSYEQYF.

This clone was seen only a few times. The chain uses TRBV18 and TRBJ2-5; TRBD2 aligns across 10 bases. J was trimmed by 2 bases and V by 6 bases; bases with no gene match: 6. Germline V gene data show CDR1 as KGHSH and CDR2 as LQKENI. There are 15 residues in the CDR3. The CDR3 DNA reads TGTGCCAGCTCTCCCCTAGCGGGAGAACAAGAGACCCAGTACTTC. Its translation: CASSPLAGEQETQYF.

The V gene is TRBV28, the J gene TRBJ2-2; D ambiguous. The V gene's germline CDR1 is MDHEN and CDR2 SYDVKM. V dropped 3 bases and J dropped 5 bases, with 13 bases sitting between them. This CDR3 comprises 15 residues. CDR3 sequence: CASSLSPSTTGELFF. DNA for the CDR3: TGTGCCAGCAGTTTGTCCCCGAGTACTACCGGGGAGCTGTTTTTT.

A few counts support this clone. The chain employs TRBV10-1 and TRBJ1-1; the match to TRBD1 covers 7 bases. Germline-derived CDR1 and CDR2 are WNHNN and SYGVQD (reference sequence). Trimming at V came to 2 bases and at J to 2 bases, leaving 2 bases not matched to a gene. The CDR3 is made up of 14 amino acids. The CDR3 is CASSEDRENTEAFF. The CDR3 DNA follows: TGCGCCAGCAGTGAGGACAGGGAAAACACTGAAGCTTTCTTT.